A selection of T cell receptor beta chains follows, all from one sample in a study of blood T cell repertoires in COVID-19. Measured with immunoSEQ multiplex PCR; TCRdb has only the in-frame clones, and not every one. Seen here are 61,000 or so clones, roughly 90% observed once, and the top ten hold 20% to 25%. Sequencing was carried out using peripheral blood. The source of these receptors is a woman in her forties or fifties with active or convalescent COVID-19. Both conserved end residues are part of each CDR3. D genes are given only for firm matches. The listing skips clone size in some rows; elsewhere it reads once, few, many or a size class.

v_gene: TRBV13; j_gene: TRBJ1-6; d_gene: -; abundance: -; CDR3aa: CASSLQQDSYNSPLHF; CDR3nt: TGTGCCAGCAGCCTTCAACAGGACTCCTATAATTCACCCCTCCACTTT
v_gene: TRBV19; j_gene: TRBJ2-6; d_gene: -; abundance: -; CDR3aa: CATKQGRGANVLTF; CDR3nt: TGTGCCACTAAACAGGGACGAGGGGCCAACGTCCTGACTTTC
v_gene: TRBV19; j_gene: TRBJ1-5; d_gene: TRBD1; abundance: -; CDR3aa: CASSIAGQGGPHQPQHF; CDR3nt: TGTGCCAGTAGTATAGCAGGACAGGGAGGTCCCCATCAGCCCCAGCATTTT
v_gene: TRBV7-6; j_gene: TRBJ1-1; d_gene: -; abundance: once; CDR3aa: CASSLVNVGHQNTEAFF; CDR3nt: TGTGCCAGCAGCTTAGTGAACGTGGGACACCAGAACACTGAAGCTTTCTTT
v_gene: TRBV27; j_gene: TRBJ2-7; d_gene: -; abundance: once; CDR3aa: CASSLEGGGGYEQYF; CDR3nt: TGTGCCAGCAGTTTAGAAGGGGGAGGGGGGTACGAGCAGTACTTC
v_gene: TRBV14; j_gene: TRBJ2-7; d_gene: TRBD1; abundance: -; CDR3aa: CASSAIGTGTAYEQYF; CDR3nt: TGTGCCAGCAGCGCCATTGGGACAGGGACTGCCTACGAGCAGTACTTC
v_gene: TRBV15; j_gene: TRBJ1-4; d_gene: -; abundance: -; CDR3aa: CATSSTGTANEKLFF; CDR3nt: TGTGCCACCAGCAGTACAGGGACGGCTAATGAAAAACTGTTTTTT
v_gene: TRBV19; j_gene: TRBJ2-7; d_gene: TRBD1; abundance: -; CDR3aa: CASSSRPGQRTYEQYF; CDR3nt: TGTGCCAGTAGCTCCCGGCCGGGACAGAGAACCTACGAGCAGTACTTC
v_gene: TRBV5-1; j_gene: TRBJ1-3; d_gene: -; abundance: -; CDR3aa: CASSQDRTGNTIYF; CDR3nt: TGCGCCAGCAGCCAAGACAGAACTGGAAACACCATATATTTT
v_gene: TRBV6-5; j_gene: TRBJ2-1; d_gene: TRBD2; abundance: -; CDR3aa: CASSYRDYTEQFF; CDR3nt: TGTGCCAGCAGTTACCGGGACTACACTGAGCAGTTCTTC
v_gene: TRBV19; j_gene: TRBJ2-3; d_gene: -; abundance: -; CDR3aa: CASSISVHTDTQYF; CDR3nt: TGTGCCAGTAGTATTTCGGTCCACACAGATACGCAGTATTTT
v_gene: TRBV9; j_gene: TRBJ2-7; d_gene: -; abundance: -; CDR3aa: CASSVDLIASHEQYF; CDR3nt: TGTGCCAGCAGCGTAGACCTGATAGCGTCCCACGAGCAGTACTTC
v_gene: TRBV7-2; j_gene: TRBJ2-1; d_gene: TRBD2; abundance: once; CDR3aa: CASSLTSASGRSNQFF; CDR3nt: TGTGCCAGCAGCTTAACTTCGGCTAGCGGGAGGAGTAATCAGTTCTTC
v_gene: TRBV5-4; j_gene: TRBJ2-4; d_gene: -; abundance: -; CDR3aa: CASSYQGWTKNIQYF; CDR3nt: TGTGCCAGCAGCTACCAGGGGTGGACCAAAAACATTCAGTACTTC
v_gene: TRBV6-1; j_gene: TRBJ2-7; d_gene: -; abundance: -; CDR3aa: CASSEVGQVDEQYF; CDR3nt: TGTGCCAGCAGTGAGGTGGGGCAAGTCGACGAGCAGTACTTC
v_gene: TRBV15; j_gene: TRBJ2-7; d_gene: -; abundance: -; CDR3aa: CATSRDLAGEGEQYF; CDR3nt: TGTGCCACCAGCAGAGATTTGGCAGGGGAGGGCGAGCAGTACTTC
v_gene: TRBV2; j_gene: TRBJ1-5; d_gene: -; abundance: -; CDR3aa: CASSIRTGNQPQHF; CDR3nt: TGTGCCAGCAGTATTCGAACCGGGAATCAGCCCCAGCATTTT
v_gene: TRBV7-9; j_gene: TRBJ1-1; d_gene: TRBD1; abundance: -; CDR3aa: CASSPPRTGTEAFF; CDR3nt: TGTGCCAGCAGCCCCCCCCGGACAGGGACTGAAGCTTTCTTT
v_gene: TRBV2; j_gene: TRBJ2-5; d_gene: -; abundance: -; CDR3aa: CASSYQGSETQYF; CDR3nt: TGTGCCAGCAGCTATCAGGGTTCAGAGACCCAGTACTTC
v_gene: TRBV19; j_gene: TRBJ2-2; d_gene: -; abundance: -; CDR3aa: CASSKGGGRNTGELFF; CDR3nt: TGTGCCAGTAGTAAGGGGGGCGGGAGAAACACCGGGGAGCTGTTTTTT
v_gene: TRBV6-5; j_gene: TRBJ2-2; d_gene: TRBD2; abundance: -; CDR3aa: CASSYVAGNTGELFF; CDR3nt: TGTGCCAGCAGTTACGTAGCGGGGAACACCGGGGAGCTGTTTTTT
v_gene: TRBV3-1/TRBV3-2; j_gene: TRBJ1-1; d_gene: -; abundance: -; CDR3aa: CASSPPGSKANTEAFF; CDR3nt: TGTGCCAGCAGCCCACCCGGGTCAAAGGCGAACACTGAAGCTTTCTTT
v_gene: TRBV15; j_gene: TRBJ1-1; d_gene: TRBD1; abundance: -; CDR3aa: CATSSVQGVVDTEAFF; CDR3nt: TGTGCCACCAGCAGCGTCCAGGGGGTCGTGGACACTGAAGCTTTCTTT
v_gene: TRBV11-3; j_gene: TRBJ2-1; d_gene: TRBD1; abundance: -; CDR3aa: CASSPRDRGSHEQFF; CDR3nt: TGTGCCAGCAGCCCGCGGGACAGGGGGTCGCATGAGCAGTTCTTC
v_gene: TRBV7-3; j_gene: TRBJ2-1; d_gene: -; abundance: -; CDR3aa: CASKRGPGWDNEQFF; CDR3nt: TGTGCCAGCAAACGAGGCCCGGGATGGGACAATGAGCAGTTCTTC
v_gene: TRBV7-9; j_gene: TRBJ2-7; d_gene: TRBD1; abundance: once; CDR3aa: CASSSTGTVADEQYF; CDR3nt: TGTGCCAGCAGCTCCACCGGGACAGTAGCAGACGAGCAGTACTTC
v_gene: TRBV18; j_gene: TRBJ1-3; d_gene: -; abundance: -; CDR3aa: CASSPTTVSGNTIYF; CDR3nt: TGTGCCAGCTCACCCACGACAGTATCTGGAAACACCATATATTTT
v_gene: TRBV7-8; j_gene: TRBJ2-2; d_gene: TRBD1; abundance: once; CDR3aa: CASSPDRVRGGELFF; CDR3nt: TGTGCCAGCAGCCCTGACAGGGTTAGGGGCGGGGAGCTGTTTTTT
v_gene: TRBV20-1; j_gene: TRBJ2-3; d_gene: -; abundance: -; CDR3aa: CSASTRRSGDTQYF; CDR3nt: TGCAGTGCTAGTACTCGGAGGAGTGGGGATACGCAGTATTTT
v_gene: TRBV12-3/TRBV12-4; j_gene: TRBJ2-1; d_gene: TRBD1; abundance: -; CDR3aa: CASSGQVEQFF; CDR3nt: TGTGCCAGCAGTGGACAGGTCGAGCAGTTCTTC
v_gene: TRBV19; j_gene: TRBJ2-2; d_gene: TRBD2; abundance: once; CDR3aa: CASSIAAGVYLIRELFF; CDR3nt: TGTGCCAGTAGTATCGCGGCGGGAGTTTATTTGATCCGGGAGCTGTTTTTT
v_gene: TRBV11-2; j_gene: TRBJ2-3; d_gene: -; abundance: -; CDR3aa: CASSPVSSTDTQYF; CDR3nt: TGTGCCAGCAGCCCCGTTAGTAGCACAGATACGCAGTATTTT
v_gene: TRBV28; j_gene: TRBJ2-1; d_gene: TRBD2; abundance: -; CDR3aa: CASSLYSGRAPLSYNEQFF; CDR3nt: TGTGCCAGCAGTTTATACTCCGGGAGGGCCCCCCTCTCCTACAATGAGCAGTTCTTC
v_gene: TRBV5-1; j_gene: TRBJ1-1; d_gene: -; abundance: -; CDR3aa: CASSLEARVTEAFF; CDR3nt: TGCGCCAGCAGCTTGGAGGCGAGGGTGACTGAAGCTTTCTTT
v_gene: TRBV19; j_gene: TRBJ2-1; d_gene: TRBD2; abundance: -; CDR3aa: CASSKVAGDEQFF; CDR3nt: TGTGCCAGTAGTAAAGTAGCGGGAGATGAGCAGTTCTTC